This T cell receptor beta chain was identified during a study of blood T cell repertoires in COVID-19. This clone occurred a few times. Sequencing was performed with immunoSEQ multiplex PCR; in TCRdb, only in-frame clones are kept and a portion is missing. The top ten hold 7.8% of the sample, which has about 480,000 clones, about 88% seen once. Trimming took 5 bases from V and 6 from J, leaving 8 bases between them. The CDR3 extends over 11 amino acids. The germline gives CDR1 LNHDA, CDR2 SQIVND (reference sequence). The sequenced sample was peripheral blood. The V gene is TRBV19, the J gene TRBJ2-7, with TRBD2 as a possible D gene (6 bases). The receptor's source is a woman in her forties or fifties with COVID-19, enrolled during active disease. CDR3 DNA: TGTGCCAGTAGTGGAGGGAGCGAGCAGTACTTC. This codes for CASSGGSEQYF.